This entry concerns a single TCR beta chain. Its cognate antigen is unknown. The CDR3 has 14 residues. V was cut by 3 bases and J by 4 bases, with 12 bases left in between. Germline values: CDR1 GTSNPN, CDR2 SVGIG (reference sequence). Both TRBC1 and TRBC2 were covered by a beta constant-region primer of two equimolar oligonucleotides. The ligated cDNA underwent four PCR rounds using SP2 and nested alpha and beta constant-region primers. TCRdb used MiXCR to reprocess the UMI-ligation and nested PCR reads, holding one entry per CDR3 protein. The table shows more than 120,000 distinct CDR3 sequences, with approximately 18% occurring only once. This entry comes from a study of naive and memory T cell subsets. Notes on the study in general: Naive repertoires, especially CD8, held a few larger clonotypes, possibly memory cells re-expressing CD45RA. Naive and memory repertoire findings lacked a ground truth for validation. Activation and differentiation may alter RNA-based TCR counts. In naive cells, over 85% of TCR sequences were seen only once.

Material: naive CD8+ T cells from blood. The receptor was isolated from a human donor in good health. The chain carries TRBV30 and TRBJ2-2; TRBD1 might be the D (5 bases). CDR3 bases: TGTGCCTGGAGCGCCGTGCAGGGCACCGGGGAGCTGTTTTTT. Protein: CAWSAVQGTGELFF.